The T cell receptor beta chain under discussion was sequenced for a study of vaccination and CD4 T cells after COVID-19. Sequencing of the DNA from cultured CD4+ T cells was carried out with the Oncomine TCR Beta short-read assay. TCRdb reprocessed the PCR reads with MiXCR, giving one entry per CDR3 protein. The sample has over 4,500 distinct CDR3 sequences; less than 30% are singletons. Concerning this clonotype: The antigen remains unidentified.

Treatment denoted: approximately nine-day PBMC culture with coronavirus spike peptide pools or control peptides (ViraFEST assay). This CDR3 has 17 amino acids. Germline V gene lookup returns CDR1 MNHNS and CDR2 SASEGT. Trimming removed 0 bases at V and 8 bases at J, with 20 bases between. The input for sequencing was CD4+ T cells from blood, cultured in vitro, taken after SARS-CoV-2 vaccination. The V gene is TRBV6-1, the J gene TRBJ2-1; possibly TRBD1 or TRBD2 for D (6 bases each). This clonotype was sampled from a human donor who had recovered from COVID-19. The CDR3, as DNA: TGTGCCAGCAGTGAAGCGCAAGGCTGGAGGGGGGACGATGAGCAGTTCTTC. This sequence encodes CASSEAQGWRGDDEQFF.